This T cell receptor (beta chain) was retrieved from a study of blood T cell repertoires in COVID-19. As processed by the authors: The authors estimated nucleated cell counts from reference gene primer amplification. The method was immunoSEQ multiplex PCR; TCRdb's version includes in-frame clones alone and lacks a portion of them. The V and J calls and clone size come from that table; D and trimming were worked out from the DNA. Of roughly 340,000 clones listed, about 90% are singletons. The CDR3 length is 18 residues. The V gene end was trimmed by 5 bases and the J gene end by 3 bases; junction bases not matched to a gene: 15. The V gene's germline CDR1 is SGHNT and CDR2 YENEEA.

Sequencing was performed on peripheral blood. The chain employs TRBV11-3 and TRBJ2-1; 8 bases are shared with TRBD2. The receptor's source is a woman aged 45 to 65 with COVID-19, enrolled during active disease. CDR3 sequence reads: CASSVRRGAESVYNEQFF. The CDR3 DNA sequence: TGTGCCAGCAGCGTTCGGCGGGGGGCTGAGAGCGTCTACAATGAGCAGTTCTTC.